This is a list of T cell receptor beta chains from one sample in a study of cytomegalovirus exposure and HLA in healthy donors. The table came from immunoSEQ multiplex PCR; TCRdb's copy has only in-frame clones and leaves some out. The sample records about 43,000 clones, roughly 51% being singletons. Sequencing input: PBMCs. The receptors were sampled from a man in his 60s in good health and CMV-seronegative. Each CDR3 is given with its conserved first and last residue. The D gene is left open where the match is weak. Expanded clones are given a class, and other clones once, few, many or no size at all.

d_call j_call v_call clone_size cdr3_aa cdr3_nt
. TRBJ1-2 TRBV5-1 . CASSFRPVAGGYGYTF TGCGCCAGCAGCTTTAGGCCAGTCGCGGGGGGGTATGGCTACACCTTC
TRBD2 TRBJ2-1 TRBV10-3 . CAISESGSGSSYNEQFF TGTGCCATCAGTGAGTCCGGTAGCGGGAGCTCCTACAATGAGCAGTTCTTC
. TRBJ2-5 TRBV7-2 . CASSINWETQYF TGTGCCAGCAGCATTAACTGGGAGACCCAGTACTTC
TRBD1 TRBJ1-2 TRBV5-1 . CASNPTGDYGYTF TGCGCCAGCAACCCGACAGGGGACTATGGCTACACCTTC
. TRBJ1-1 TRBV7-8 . CASSLGLLNTEAFF TGTGCCAGCAGCTTGGGACTTCTGAACACTGAAGCTTTCTTT
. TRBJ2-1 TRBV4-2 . CASSRRDHNEQFF TGTGCCAGCAGCCGGCGGGACCACAATGAGCAGTTCTTC
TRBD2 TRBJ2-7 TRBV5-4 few CASSLGPTSGAREQYF TGTGCCAGCAGCTTGGGTCCGACTAGCGGGGCACGCGAGCAGTACTTC
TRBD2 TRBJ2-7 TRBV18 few CASSSLAGGLGGEQYF TGTGCCAGCTCCTCACTAGCGGGAGGCCTTGGAGGCGAGCAGTACTTC
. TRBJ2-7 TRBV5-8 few CASSPHYRASGSYEQYF TGTGCCAGCAGCCCCCACTACAGGGCTAGCGGATCCTACGAGCAGTACTTC
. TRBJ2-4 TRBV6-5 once CASTNSGIQYF TGTGCCAGCACTAATTCTGGCATTCAGTACTTC
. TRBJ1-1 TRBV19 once CASTMTGRAEAFF TGTGCCAGTACCATGACGGGGAGGGCTGAAGCTTTCTTT
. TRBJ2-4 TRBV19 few CASSIGAGNIQYF TGTGCCAGTAGTATAGGGGCGGGAAACATTCAGTACTTC
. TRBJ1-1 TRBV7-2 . CASSFQVNTEAFF TGTGCCAGCAGCTTCCAGGTGAACACTGAAGCTTTCTTT
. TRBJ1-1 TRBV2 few CASSERRDKSQAFF TGTGCCAGCAGTGAACGTCGCGACAAATCTCAAGCTTTCTTT
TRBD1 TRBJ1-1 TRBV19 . CASSPGQGTEAFF TGTGCCAGTAGTCCCGGACAGGGCACTGAAGCTTTCTTT
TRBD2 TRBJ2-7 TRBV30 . CAWSPGTSGRAGHEQYF TGTGCCTGGAGTCCAGGAACTAGCGGGAGGGCCGGCCACGAGCAGTACTTC
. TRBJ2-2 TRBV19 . CASLRGPNTGELFF TGTGCCAGCCTCAGGGGCCCGAACACCGGGGAGCTGTTTTTT
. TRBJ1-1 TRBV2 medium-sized CASILETGGHREAFF .
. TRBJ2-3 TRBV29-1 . CSGYEGGEYF TGCAGCGGTTATGAGGGAGGAGAGTATTTT
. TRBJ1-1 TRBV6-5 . CASSQGGDTEAFF TGTGCCAGCAGTCAGGGAGGGGACACTGAAGCTTTCTTT
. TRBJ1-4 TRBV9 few CASSPQQGTNEKLFF TGTGCCAGCAGCCCCCAACAGGGAACTAATGAAAAACTGTTTTTT
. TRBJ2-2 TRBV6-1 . CASSDSKRGELFF TGTGCCAGCAGTGACTCGAAGAGGGGGGAGCTGTTTTTT
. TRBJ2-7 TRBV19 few CASSTLRTYEQYF TGTGCCAGTAGTACCCTCAGGACCTACGAGCAGTACTTC
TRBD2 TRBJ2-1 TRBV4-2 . CASSPGLAGAYEQFF TGTGCCAGCAGCCCCGGACTAGCGGGAGCCTATGAGCAGTTCTTC
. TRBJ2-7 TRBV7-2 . CASSIGSLYEQYF TGTGCCAGCAGTATCGGGTCACTCTACGAGCAGTACTTC
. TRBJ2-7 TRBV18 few CASSPGAGDYEQYF TGTGCCAGCTCACCGGGGGCAGGGGACTACGAGCAGTACTTC
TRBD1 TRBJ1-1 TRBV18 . CASSPKAGGDGTEAFF TGTGCCAGCTCACCAAAGGCAGGGGGCGACGGAACTGAAGCTTTCTTT